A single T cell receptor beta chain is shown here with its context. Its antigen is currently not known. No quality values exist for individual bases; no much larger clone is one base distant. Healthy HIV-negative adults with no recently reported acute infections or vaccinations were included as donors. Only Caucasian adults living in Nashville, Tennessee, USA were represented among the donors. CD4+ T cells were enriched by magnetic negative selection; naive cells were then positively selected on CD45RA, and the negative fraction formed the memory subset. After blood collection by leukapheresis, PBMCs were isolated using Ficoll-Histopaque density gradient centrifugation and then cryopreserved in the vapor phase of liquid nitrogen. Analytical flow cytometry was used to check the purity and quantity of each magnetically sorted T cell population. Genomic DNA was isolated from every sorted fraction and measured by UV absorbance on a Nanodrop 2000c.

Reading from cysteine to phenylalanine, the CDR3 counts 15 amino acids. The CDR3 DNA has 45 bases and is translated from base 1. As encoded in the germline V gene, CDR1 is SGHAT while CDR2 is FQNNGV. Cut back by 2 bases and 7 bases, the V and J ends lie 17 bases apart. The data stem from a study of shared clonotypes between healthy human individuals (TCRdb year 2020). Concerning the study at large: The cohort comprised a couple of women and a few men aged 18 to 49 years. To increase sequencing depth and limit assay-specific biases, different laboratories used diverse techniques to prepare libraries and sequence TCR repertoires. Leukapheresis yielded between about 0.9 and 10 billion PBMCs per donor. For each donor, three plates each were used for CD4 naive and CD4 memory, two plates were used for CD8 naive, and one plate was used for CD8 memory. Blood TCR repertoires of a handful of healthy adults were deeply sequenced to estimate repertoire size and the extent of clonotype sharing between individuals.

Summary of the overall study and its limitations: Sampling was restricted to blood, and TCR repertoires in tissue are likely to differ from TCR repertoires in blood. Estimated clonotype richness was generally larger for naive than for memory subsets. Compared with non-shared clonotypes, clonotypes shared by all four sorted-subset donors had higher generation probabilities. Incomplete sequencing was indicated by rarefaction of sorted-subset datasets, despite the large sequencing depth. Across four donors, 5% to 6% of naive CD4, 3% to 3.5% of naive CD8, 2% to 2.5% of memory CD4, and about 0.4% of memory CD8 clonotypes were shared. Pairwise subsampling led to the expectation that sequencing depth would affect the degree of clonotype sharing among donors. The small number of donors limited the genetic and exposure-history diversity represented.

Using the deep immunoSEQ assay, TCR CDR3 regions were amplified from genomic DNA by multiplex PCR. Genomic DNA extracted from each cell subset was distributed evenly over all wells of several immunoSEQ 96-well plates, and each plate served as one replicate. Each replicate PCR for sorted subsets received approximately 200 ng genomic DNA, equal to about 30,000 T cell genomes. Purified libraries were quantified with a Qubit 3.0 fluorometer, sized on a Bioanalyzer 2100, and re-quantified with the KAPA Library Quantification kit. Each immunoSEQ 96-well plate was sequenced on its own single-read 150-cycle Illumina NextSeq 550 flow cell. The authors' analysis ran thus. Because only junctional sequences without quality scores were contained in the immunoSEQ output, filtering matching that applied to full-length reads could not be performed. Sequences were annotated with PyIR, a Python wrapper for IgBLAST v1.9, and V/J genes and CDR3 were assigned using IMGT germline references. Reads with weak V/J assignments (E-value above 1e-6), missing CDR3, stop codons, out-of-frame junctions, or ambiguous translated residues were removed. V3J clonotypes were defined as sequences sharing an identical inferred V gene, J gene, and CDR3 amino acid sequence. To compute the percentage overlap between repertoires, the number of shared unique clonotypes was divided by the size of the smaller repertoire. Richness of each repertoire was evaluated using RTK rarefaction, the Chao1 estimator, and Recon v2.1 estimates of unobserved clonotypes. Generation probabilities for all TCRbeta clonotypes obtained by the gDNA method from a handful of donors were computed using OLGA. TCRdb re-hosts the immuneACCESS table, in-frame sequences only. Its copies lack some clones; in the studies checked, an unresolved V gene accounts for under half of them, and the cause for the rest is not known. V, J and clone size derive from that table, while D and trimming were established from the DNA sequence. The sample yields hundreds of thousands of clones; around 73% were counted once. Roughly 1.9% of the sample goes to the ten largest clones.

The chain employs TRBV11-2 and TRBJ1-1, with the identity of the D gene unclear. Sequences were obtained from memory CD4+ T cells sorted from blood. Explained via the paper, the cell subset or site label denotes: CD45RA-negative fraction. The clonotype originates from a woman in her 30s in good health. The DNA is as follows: TGTGCCAGCAGCTTAAATTTTAACTCGGGCGATGAAGCTTTCTTT. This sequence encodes CASSLNFNSGDEAFF.